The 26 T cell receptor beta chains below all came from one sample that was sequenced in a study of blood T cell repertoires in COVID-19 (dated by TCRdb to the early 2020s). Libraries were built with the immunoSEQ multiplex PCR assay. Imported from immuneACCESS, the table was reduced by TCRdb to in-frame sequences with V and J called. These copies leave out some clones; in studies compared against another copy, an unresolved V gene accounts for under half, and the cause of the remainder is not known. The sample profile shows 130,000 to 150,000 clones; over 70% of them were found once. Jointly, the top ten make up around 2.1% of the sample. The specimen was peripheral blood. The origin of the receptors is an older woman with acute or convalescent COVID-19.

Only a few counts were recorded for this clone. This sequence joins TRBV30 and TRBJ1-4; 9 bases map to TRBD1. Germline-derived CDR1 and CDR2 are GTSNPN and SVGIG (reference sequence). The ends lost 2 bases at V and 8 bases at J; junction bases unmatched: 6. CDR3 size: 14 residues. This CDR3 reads CAWSPGQGREKLFF. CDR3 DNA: TGTGCCTGGAGTCCGGGACAGGGAAGAGAAAAACTGTTTTTT.

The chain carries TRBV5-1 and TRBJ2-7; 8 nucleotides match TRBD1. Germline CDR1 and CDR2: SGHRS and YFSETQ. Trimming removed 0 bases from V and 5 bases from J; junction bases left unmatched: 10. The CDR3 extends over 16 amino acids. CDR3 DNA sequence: TGCGCCAGCAGCTTGGGCTGGACAGGGACTGGGGACGAGCAGTACTTC. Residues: CASSLGWTGTGDEQYF.

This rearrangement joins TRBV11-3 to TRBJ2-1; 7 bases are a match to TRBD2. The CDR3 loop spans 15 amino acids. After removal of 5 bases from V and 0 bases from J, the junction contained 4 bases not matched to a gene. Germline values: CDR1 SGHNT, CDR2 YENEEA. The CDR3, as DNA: TGTGCCAGCAGCCGCGGGAGAGTCTCCTACAATGAGCAGTTCTTC. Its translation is CASSRGRVSYNEQFF.

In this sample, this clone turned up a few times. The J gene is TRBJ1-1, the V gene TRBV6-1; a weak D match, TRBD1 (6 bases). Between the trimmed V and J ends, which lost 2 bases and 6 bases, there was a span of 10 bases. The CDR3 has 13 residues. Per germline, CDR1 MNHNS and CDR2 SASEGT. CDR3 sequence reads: CASSERSGAEAFF. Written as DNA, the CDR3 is TGTGCCAGCAGTGAACGCTCAGGGGCTGAAGCTTTCTTT.

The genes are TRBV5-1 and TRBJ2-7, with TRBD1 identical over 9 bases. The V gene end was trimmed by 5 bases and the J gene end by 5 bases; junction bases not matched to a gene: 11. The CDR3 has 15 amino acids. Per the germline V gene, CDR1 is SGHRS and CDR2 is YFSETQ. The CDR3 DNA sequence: TGCGCCAGCAGTCGCACCGGGACAGGGCTGAACGAGCAGTACTTC. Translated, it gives CASSRTGTGLNEQYF.

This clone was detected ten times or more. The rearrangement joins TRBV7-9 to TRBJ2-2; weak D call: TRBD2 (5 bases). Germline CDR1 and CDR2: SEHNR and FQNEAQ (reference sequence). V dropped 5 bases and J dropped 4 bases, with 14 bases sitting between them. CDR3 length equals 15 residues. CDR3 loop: CASSTELVSTGELFF. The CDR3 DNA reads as TGTGCCAGCAGCACAGAACTAGTCAGCACCGGGGAGCTGTTTTTT.

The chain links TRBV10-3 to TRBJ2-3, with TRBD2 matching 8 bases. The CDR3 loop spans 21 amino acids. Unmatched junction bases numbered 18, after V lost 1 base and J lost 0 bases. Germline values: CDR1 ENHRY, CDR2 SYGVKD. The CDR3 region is CAISELFSLLGGGGSTDTQYF. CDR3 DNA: TGTGCCATCAGTGAGTTATTTTCCCTGTTGGGGGGCGGGGGGAGCACAGATACGCAGTATTTT.

CDR3 region: CASSFPGANTQYF. CDR3 nucleotides: TGTGCCAGCAGTTTCCCGGGAGCAAATACGCAGTATTTT. This sequence joins TRBV12-3 or TRBV12-4 and TRBJ2-3, with a weak D call TRBD2 (6 bases). V was cut by 3 bases and J by 7 bases, with 11 bases left in between. The CDR3 length is 13 residues.

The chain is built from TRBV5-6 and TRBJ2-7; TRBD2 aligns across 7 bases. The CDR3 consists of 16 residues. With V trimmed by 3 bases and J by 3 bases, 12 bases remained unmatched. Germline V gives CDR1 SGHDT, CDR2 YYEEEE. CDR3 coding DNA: TGTGCCAGCAGCTACGTGGTGTCTAGCGGAAACTACGAGCAGTACTTC. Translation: CASSYVVSSGNYEQYF.

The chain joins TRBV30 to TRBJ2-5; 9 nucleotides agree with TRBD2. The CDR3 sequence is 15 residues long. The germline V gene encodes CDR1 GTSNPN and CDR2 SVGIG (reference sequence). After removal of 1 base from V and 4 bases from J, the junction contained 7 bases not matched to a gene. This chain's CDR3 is CAWSGGSGGRETQYF. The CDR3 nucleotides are TGTGCCTGGAGTGGGGGTAGCGGGGGACGAGAGACCCAGTACTTC.

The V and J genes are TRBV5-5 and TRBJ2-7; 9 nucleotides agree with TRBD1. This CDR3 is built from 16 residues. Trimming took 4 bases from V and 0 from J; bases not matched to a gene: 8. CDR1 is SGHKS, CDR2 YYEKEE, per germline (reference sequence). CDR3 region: CASSGGDRAYSYEQYF. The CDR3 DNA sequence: TGTGCCAGCAGCGGTGGGGACAGGGCGTACTCCTACGAGCAGTACTTC.

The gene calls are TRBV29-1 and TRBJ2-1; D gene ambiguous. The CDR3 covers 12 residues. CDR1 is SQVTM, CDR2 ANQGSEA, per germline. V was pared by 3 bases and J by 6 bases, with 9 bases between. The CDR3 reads CSVEVLGNEQFF. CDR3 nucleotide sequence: TGCAGCGTTGAGGTACTCGGCAATGAGCAGTTCTTC.

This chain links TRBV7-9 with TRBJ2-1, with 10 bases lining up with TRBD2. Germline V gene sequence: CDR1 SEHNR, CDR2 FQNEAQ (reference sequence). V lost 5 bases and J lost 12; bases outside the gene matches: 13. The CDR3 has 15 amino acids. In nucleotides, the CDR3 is TGTGCCAGCAGCCCATCGGCTAGCGGGAGAGAGGCGCAGTTCTTC. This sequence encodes CASSPSASGREAQFF. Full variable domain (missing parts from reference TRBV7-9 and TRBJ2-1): DTGVSQNPRHKITKRGQNVTFRCDPISEHNRLYWYRQTLGQGPEFLTYFQNEAQLEKSRLLSDRFSAERPKGSFSTLEIQRTEQGDSAMYLCASSPSASGREAQFFGPGTRLTVL.

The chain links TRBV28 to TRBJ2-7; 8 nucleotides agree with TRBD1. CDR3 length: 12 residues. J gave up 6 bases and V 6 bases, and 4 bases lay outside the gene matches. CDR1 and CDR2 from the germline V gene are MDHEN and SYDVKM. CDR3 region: CASRQTGAEQYF. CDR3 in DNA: TGTGCCAGCAGACAGACAGGGGCCGAGCAGTACTTC.

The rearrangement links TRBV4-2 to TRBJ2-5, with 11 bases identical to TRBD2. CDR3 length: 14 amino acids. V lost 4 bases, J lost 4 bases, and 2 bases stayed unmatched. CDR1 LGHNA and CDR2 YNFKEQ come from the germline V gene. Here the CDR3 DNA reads TGTGCCAGCAGCCCCACTAGCGGGAGAGAGACCCAGTACTTC. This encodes CASSPTSGRETQYF.

Written as DNA, the CDR3 is TGCGCCAGCAGCTTGGCGTGGGCGGGCGAAAAACTGTTTTTT. Amino acid sequence: CASSLAWAGEKLFF. This chain joins TRBV5-1 and TRBJ1-4; unclear D gene. The germline V and J ends were trimmed by 0 bases and 8 bases, with 11 bases remaining between them. Germline V gene data show CDR1 as SGHRS and CDR2 as YFSETQ. This CDR3 spans 14 amino acids.

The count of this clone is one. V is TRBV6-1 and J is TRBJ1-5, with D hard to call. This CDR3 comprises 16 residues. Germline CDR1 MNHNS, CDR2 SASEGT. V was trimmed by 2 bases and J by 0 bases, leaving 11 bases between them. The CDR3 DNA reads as TGTGCCAGCAGTGAATCTACGACTTATAGCAATCAGCCCCAGCATTTT. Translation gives CASSESTTYSNQPQHF.

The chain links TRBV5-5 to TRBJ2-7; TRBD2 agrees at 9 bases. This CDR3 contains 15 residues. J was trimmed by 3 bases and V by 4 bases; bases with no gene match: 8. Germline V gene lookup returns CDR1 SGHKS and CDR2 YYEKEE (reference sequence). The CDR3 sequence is CASSRQREDDYEQYF. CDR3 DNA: TGTGCCAGCAGCCGCCAGCGGGAGGACGACTACGAGCAGTACTTC.

CDR3 DNA: TGTGCCATCGGGGTAGCGGGAGGGGACAATGAGCAGTTCTTC. It yields the protein CAIGVAGGDNEQFF. V gene TRBV10-3 combines with J gene TRBJ2-1, with TRBD2 matching 11 bases. Germline V CDR1 and CDR2: ENHRY, SYGVKD. This CDR3 has 14 amino acids. V shed 8 bases, J shed 5 bases, and the junction held 5 bases outside the gene matches.

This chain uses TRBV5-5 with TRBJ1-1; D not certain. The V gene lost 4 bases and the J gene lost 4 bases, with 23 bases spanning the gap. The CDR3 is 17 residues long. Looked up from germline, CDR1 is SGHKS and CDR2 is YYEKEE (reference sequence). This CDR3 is CASSAYVFGVSGTEAFF. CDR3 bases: TGTGCCAGCAGCGCCTACGTGTTCGGGGTATCGGGCACTGAAGCTTTCTTT.

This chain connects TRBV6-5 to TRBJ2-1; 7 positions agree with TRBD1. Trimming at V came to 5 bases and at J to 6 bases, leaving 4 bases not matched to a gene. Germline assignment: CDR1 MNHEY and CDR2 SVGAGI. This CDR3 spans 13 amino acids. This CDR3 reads CASSKGQLNEQFF. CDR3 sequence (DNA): TGTGCCAGCAGTAAGGGACAGCTCAATGAGCAGTTCTTC.

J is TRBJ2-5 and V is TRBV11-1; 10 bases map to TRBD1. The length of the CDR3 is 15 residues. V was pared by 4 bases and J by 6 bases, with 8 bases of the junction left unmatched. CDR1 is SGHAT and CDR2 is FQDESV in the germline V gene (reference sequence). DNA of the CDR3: TGTGCCAGCAGCTCCCGGGACAGGGGTTTGAAGACCCAGTACTTC. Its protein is CASSSRDRGLKTQYF.

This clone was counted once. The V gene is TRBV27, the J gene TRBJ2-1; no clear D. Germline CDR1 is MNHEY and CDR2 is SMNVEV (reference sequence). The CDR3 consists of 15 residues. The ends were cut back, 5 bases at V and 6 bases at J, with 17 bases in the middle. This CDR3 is CASSLVSTFPNEQFF. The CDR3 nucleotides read TGTGCCAGCAGTCTGGTTTCCACATTTCCCAATGAGCAGTTCTTC.

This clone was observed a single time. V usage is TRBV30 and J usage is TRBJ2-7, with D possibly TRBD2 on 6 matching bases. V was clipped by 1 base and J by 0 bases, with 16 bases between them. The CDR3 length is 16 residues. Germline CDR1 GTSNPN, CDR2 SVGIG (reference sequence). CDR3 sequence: CAWSGGTRATSYEQYF. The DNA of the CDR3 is TGTGCCTGGAGTGGGGGGACTCGGGCGACCTCCTACGAGCAGTACTTC.

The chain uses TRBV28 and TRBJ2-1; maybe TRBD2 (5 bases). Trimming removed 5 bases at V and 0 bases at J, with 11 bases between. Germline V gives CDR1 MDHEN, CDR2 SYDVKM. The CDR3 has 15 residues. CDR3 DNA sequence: TGTGCCAGCAGTATAAGCGGAAGCTCCTACAATGAGCAGTTCTTC. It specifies CASSISGSSYNEQFF.

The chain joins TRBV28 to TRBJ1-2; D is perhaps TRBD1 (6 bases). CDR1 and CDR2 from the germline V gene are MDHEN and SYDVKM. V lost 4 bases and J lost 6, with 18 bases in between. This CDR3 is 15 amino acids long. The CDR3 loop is CASSSVRGGGHGYTF. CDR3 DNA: TGTGCCAGCAGTTCGGTACGTGGGGGGGGCCATGGCTACACCTTC.